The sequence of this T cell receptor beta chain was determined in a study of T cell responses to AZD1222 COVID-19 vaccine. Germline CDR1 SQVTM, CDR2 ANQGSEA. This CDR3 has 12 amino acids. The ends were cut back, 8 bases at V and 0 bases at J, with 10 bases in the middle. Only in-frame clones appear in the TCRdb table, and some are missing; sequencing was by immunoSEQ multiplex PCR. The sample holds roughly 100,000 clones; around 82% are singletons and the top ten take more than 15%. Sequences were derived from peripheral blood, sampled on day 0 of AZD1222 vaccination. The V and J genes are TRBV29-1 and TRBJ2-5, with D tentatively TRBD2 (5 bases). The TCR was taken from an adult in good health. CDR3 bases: TGCAGCCTCGGACTGAACCAAGAGACCCAGTACTTC. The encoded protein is CSLGLNQETQYF.